This T cell receptor beta chain was recovered during a study of blood T cells in healthy people across ages. General study points: In the absence of known donor CMV status, changes in expanded clonotypes were possibly confounded.

Germline lookup yields CDR1 SGDLS and CDR2 YYNGEE. The CDR3 is 14 amino acids. Of note for this clonotype: What it binds is unknown.

With a J-beta primer mix and a sample-barcoded 5' primer, a second PCR ran about 7 to 12 cycles. TCRdb passed the 5' RACE reads through MiXCR, listing each CDR3 protein once. This sample yields approximately 580,000 distinct CDR3 sequences, of which 24% are seen a single time; around 10% belongs to the top ten. The sample was also reused in another study, on T cells of mothers and their children.

This TCR was sampled from a boy between 10 and 17 years old in good health. Sequenced input: blood. This chain links TRBV9 with TRBJ2-5; D unclear. The J call is uncertain, as TRBJ2-7 better fits the DNA end. The DNA for the CDR3 is TGTGCCAGCAGCGTAGGGGCAGTCTCCTACGAGCAGTACTTC. Its translation: CASSVGAVSYEQYF.